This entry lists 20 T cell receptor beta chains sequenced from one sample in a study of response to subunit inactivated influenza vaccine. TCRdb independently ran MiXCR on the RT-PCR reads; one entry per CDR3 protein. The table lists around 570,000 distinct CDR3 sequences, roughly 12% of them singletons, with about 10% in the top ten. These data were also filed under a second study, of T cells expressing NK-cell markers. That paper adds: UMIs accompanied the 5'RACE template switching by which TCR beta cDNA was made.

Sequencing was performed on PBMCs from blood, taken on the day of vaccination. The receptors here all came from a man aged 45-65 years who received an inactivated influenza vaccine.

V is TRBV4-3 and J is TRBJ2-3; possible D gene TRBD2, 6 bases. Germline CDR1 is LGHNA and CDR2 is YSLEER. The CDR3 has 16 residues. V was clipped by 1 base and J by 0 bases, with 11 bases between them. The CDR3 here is CASSQAAGGSTDTQYF. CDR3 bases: TGCGCCAGCAGCCAAGCCGCCGGAGGGAGCACAGATACGCAGTATTTT.

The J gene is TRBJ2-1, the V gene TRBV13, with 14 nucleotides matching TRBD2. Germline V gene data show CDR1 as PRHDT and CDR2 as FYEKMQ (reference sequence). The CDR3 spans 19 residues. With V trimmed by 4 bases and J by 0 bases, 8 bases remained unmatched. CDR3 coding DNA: TGTGCCAGCAGCTCAGGACTAGCGGGAGGTCTTAGCTCCTACAATGAGCAGTTCTTC. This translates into CASSSGLAGGLSSYNEQFF.

CDR3 protein: CASRAGGSQPQHF. CDR3 DNA: TGTGCCAGCCGAGCGGGGGGGAGTCAGCCCCAGCATTTT. The chain combines TRBV12-3 or TRBV12-4 with TRBJ1-5, with D possibly matching TRBD1 (5 bases). V was shortened by 8 bases and J by 6 bases, with 14 bases between the two germline ends. CDR3 length equals 13 residues.

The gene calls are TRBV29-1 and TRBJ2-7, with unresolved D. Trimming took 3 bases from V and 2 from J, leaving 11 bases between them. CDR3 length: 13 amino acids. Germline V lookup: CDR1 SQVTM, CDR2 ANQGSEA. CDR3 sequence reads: CSVEVASPYEQYF. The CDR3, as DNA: TGCAGCGTTGAGGTGGCAAGCCCCTACGAGCAGTACTTC.

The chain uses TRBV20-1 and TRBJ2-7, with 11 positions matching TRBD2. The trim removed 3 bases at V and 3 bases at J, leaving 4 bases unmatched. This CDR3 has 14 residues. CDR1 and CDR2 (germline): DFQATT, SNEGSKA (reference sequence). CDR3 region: CSASELAGDYEQYF. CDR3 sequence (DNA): TGCAGTGCTAGCGAACTAGCGGGGGACTACGAGCAGTACTTC.

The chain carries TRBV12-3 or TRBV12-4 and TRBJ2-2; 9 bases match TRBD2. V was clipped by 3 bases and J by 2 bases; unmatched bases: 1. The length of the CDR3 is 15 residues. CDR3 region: CASSFSGSNTGELFF. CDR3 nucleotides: TGTGCCAGCAGTTTTAGCGGGAGTAACACCGGGGAGCTGTTTTTT.

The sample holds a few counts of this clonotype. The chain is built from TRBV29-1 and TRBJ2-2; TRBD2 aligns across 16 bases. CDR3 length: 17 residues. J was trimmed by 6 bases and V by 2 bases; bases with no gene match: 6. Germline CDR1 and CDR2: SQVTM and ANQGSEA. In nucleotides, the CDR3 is TGCAGCGTTGAATCCCCGGGACTAGCGGGAGGGTCCGGGGAGCTGTTTTTT. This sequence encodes CSVESPGLAGGSGELFF.

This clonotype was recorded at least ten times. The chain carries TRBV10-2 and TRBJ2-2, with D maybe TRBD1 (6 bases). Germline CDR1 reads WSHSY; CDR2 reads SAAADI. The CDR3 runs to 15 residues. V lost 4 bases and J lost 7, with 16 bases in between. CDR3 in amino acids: CASSGGHPDSGELFF. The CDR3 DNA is TGCGCCAGCAGTGGGGGACACCCGGATAGCGGGGAGCTGTTTTTT.

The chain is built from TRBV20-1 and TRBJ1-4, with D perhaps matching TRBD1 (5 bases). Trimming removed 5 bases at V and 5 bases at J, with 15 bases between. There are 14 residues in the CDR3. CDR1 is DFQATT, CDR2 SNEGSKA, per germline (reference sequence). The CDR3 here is CSAHTGTANEKLFF. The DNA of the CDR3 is TGCAGTGCTCACACCGGGACCGCAAATGAAAAACTGTTTTTT.

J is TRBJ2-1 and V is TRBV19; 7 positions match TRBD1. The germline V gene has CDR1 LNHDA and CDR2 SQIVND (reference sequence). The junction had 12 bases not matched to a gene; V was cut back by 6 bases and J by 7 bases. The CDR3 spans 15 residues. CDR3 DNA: TGTGCCAGTAGGACAGGGACAGCTCGGGCAAATGAGCAGTTCTTC. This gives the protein CASRTGTARANEQFF.

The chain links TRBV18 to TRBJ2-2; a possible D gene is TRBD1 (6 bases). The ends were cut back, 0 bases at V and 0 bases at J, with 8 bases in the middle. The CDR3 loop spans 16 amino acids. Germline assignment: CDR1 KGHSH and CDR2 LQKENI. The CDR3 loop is CASSPPDRPNTGELFF. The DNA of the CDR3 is TGTGCCAGCTCACCACCCGACAGGCCGAACACCGGGGAGCTGTTTTTT.

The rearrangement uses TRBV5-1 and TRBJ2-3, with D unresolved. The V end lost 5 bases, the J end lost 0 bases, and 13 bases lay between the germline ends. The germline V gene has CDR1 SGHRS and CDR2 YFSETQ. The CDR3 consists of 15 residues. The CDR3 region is CASSPQPSSTDTQYF. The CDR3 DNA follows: TGCGCCAGCAGTCCCCAGCCCTCTAGCACAGATACGCAGTATTTT.

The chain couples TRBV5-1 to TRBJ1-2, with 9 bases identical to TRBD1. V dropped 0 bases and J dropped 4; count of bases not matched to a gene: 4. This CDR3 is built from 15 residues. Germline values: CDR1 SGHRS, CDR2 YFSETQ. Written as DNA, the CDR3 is TGCGCCAGCAGCTTGGATGGGACAGGGCCCTATGGCTACACCTTC. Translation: CASSLDGTGPYGYTF.

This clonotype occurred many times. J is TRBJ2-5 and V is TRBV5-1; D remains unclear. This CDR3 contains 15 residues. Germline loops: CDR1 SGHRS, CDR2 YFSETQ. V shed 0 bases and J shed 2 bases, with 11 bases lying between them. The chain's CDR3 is CASSLGVGIQETQYF. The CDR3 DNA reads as TGCGCCAGCAGCTTGGGAGTCGGCATACAAGAGACCCAGTACTTC.

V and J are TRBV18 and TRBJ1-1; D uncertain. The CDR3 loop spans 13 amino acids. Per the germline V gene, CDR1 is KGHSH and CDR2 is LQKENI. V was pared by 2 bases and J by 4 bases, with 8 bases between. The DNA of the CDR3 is TGTGCCAGCTCACCAACCGTGTTCACTGAAGCTTTCTTT. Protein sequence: CASSPTVFTEAFF.

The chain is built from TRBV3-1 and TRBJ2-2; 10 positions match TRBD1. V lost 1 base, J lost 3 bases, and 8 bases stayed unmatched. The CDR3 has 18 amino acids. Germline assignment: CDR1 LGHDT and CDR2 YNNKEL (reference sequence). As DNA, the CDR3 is TGTGCCAGCAGCCAAGGCACCTTGACAGGGGGCCACACCGGGGAGCTGTTTTTT. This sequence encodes CASSQGTLTGGHTGELFF.

CDR3 residues: CSARWTGRHEKLFF. The CDR3 bases are TGCAGTGCTAGATGGACCGGGCGGCATGAAAAACTGTTTTTT. The chain has TRBV20-1 and TRBJ1-4; D remains ambiguous. CDR1 is DFQATT and CDR2 is SNEGSKA in the germline V gene (reference sequence). Trimming left V 2 bases short and J 6 bases short, with 13 bases between. The CDR3 is 14 amino acids.

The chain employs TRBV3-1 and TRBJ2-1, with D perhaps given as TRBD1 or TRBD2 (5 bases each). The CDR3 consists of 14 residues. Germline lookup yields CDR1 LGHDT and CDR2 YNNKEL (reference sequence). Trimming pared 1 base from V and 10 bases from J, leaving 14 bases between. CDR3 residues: CASSQGEDSGEQFF. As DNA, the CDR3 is TGTGCCAGCAGCCAAGGTGAGGACTCAGGGGAGCAGTTCTTC.

In nucleotides, the CDR3 is TGCAGTGCTAGGGATGTTCCGGAGACCCAGTACTTC. This translates into CSARDVPETQYF. The gene calls are TRBV20-1 and TRBJ2-5, with D hard to call. Germline V gene lookup returns CDR1 DFQATT and CDR2 SNEGSKA (reference sequence). CDR3 length: 12 residues. Trimming took off 3 bases at V and 5 bases at J, with 10 bases between the two ends.

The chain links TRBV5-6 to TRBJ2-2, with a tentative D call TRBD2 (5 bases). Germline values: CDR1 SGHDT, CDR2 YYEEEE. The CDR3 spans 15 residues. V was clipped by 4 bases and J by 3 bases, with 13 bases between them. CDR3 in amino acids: CASSEGGPDTGELFF. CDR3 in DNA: TGTGCCAGCAGCGAGGGCGGGCCGGACACCGGGGAGCTGTTTTTT.